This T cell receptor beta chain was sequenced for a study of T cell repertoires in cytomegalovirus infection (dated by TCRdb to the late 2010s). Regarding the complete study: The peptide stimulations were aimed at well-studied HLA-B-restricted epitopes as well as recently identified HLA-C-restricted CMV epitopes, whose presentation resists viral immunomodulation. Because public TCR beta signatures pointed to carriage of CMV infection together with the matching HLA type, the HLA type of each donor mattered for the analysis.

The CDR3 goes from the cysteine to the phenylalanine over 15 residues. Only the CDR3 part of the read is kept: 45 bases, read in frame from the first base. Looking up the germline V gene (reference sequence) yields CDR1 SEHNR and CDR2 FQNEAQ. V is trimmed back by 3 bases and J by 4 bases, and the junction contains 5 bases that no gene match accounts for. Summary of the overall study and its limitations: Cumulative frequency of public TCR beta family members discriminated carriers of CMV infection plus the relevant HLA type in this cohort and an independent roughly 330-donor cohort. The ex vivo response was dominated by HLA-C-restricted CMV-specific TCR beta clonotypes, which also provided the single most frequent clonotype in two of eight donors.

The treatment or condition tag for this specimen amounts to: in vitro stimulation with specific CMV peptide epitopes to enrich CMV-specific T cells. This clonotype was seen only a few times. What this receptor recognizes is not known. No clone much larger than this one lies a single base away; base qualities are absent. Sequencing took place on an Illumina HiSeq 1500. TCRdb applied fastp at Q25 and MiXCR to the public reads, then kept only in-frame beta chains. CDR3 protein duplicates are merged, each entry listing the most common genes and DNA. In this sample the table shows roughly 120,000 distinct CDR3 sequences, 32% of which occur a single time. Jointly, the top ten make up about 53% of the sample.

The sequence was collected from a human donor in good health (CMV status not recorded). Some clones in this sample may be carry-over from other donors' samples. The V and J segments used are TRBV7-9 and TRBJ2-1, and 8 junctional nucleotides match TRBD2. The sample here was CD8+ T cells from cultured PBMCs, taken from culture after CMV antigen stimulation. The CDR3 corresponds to CASSFFSGAYNEQFF. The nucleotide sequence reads TGTGCCAGCAGCTTTTTTAGCGGGGCGTACAATGAGCAGTTCTTC.